This passage covers 20 T cell receptor beta chains from one sample sequenced in a study of cytomegalovirus exposure and HLA in healthy donors. Primers: 60 Vbeta forward and 13 Jbeta reverse. The method was immunoSEQ multiplex PCR; TCRdb's version includes in-frame clones alone and lacks a portion of them. The sample lists hundreds of thousands of clones; more than 65% were seen once. The sample consisted of PBMCs. These receptors originate from a man in his late teens or twenties in good health and CMV-seronegative.

The V and J genes are TRBV5-5 and TRBJ2-1; D unclear. The V end was cut by 1 base, the J end by 2 bases, with 10 bases between. CDR1 is SGHKS and CDR2 is YYEKEE in the germline V gene (reference sequence). CDR3 size: 15 residues. This CDR3 is CASSLSRFTYNEQFF. CDR3 bases: TGTGCCAGCAGCTTGTCGCGGTTTACCTACAATGAGCAGTTCTTC.

The CDR3 loop is CASSHDTSGSFREQFF. The CDR3 nucleotides are TGTGCCAGCAGCCATGATACTAGCGGGAGCTTCCGTGAGCAGTTCTTC. The V gene is TRBV4-2, the J gene TRBJ2-1, with 11 bases that match TRBD2. The CDR3 covers 16 residues. Germline trimming cut 3 bases from V and 9 bases from J; bases unmatched to any gene: 10. Germline V CDR1 and CDR2: LGHNA, YNFKEQ.

CDR3 protein: CASSLAGRHRETQYF. Here the CDR3 DNA reads TGTGCCAGCAGTCTCGCCGGGAGGCACCGAGAGACCCAGTACTTC. V and J are TRBV27 and TRBJ2-5; TRBD2 matches 7 bases. CDR1 and CDR2 (germline): MNHEY, SMNVEV (reference sequence). J was trimmed by 4 bases and V by 5 bases; bases with no gene match: 10. CDR3 length: 15 residues.

V is TRBV28 and J is TRBJ2-1; 11 bases are a match to TRBD2. Germline lookup yields CDR1 MDHEN and CDR2 SYDVKM. This CDR3 is 19 amino acids long. The trim removed 3 bases at V and 6 bases at J, leaving 16 bases unmatched. The CDR3 sequence is CASSFPLIAGGSGPNEQFF. The CDR3 nucleotides are TGTGCCAGCAGTTTCCCCCTTATAGCGGGAGGGTCGGGGCCCAATGAGCAGTTCTTC.

The chain is built from TRBV18 and TRBJ2-3; TRBD1 is a possible D gene (5 bases). The V gene lost 3 bases and the J gene lost 2 bases, with 18 bases spanning the gap. The CDR3 contains 17 residues. Looked up from germline, CDR1 is KGHSH and CDR2 is LQKENI. DNA of the CDR3: TGTGCCAGCTCACCGACAGACCAGAGGCCCTACACAGATACGCAGTATTTT. It translates to CASSPTDQRPYTDTQYF.

The V call is TRBV27, the J call TRBJ2-5; 8 nucleotides agree with TRBD1. The CDR3 covers 15 residues. Germline-derived CDR1 and CDR2 are MNHEY and SMNVEV (reference sequence). V gave up 6 bases and J gave up 3 bases; unmatched junction bases: 9. CDR3 nucleotide sequence: TGTGCCAGCAGGCGACCAGGGACAGGAAAAGAGACCCAGTACTTC. Translating it yields CASRRPGTGKETQYF.

This chain joins TRBV6-4 and TRBJ2-1, with TRBD2 identical over 9 bases. J was trimmed by 4 bases and V by 5 bases; bases with no gene match: 6. The germline V gene encodes CDR1 MRHNA and CDR2 SNTAGT. This CDR3 has 15 residues. The CDR3 region is CASSTSSGNYNEQFF. For the CDR3, the DNA is TGTGCCAGCAGTACTTCTAGCGGGAATTACAATGAGCAGTTCTTC.

J is TRBJ2-3 and V is TRBV21-1; TRBD2 reflects the table's D call only, with no check against the DNA. TRBV21-1 is a listed pseudogene. The CDR3 extends over 19 amino acids. The CDR3 DNA follows: TGTGCCAGCAGCAAACCGACTAGCGGGGTGTATGATGTCACAGATACGCAGTATTTT. As protein: CASSKPTSGVYDVTDTQYF.

The V call is TRBV10-2, the J call TRBJ2-1, with TRBD2 matching over 11 bases. CDR1 WSHSY and CDR2 SAAADI come from the germline V gene. The CDR3 runs to 16 residues. V dropped 3 bases and J dropped 0; count of bases not matched to a gene: 1. Written as DNA, the CDR3 is TGCGCCAGCAGTGATACTAGCGGGAGCTCCTACAATGAGCAGTTCTTC. Its translation is CASSDTSGSSYNEQFF.

The chain uses TRBV7-9 and TRBJ2-1, with 7 bases identical to TRBD1. Germline trimming cut 3 bases from V and 2 bases from J; bases unmatched to any gene: 4. The CDR3 extends over 15 amino acids. Looked up from germline, CDR1 is SEHNR and CDR2 is FQNEAQ (reference sequence). The CDR3 spells CASSFRDRPYNEQFF. Here the CDR3 DNA reads TGTGCCAGCAGCTTCCGGGACAGACCCTACAATGAGCAGTTCTTC.

V usage is TRBV15 and J usage is TRBJ2-1, with 10 bases identical to TRBD2. The ends lost 0 bases at V and 9 bases at J; junction bases unmatched: 11. Germline lookup yields CDR1 LNHNV and CDR2 YYDKDF (reference sequence). This CDR3 spans 17 amino acids. This CDR3 reads CATSRDQAASGRGEQFF. CDR3 DNA sequence: TGTGCCACCAGCAGAGATCAAGCGGCTAGCGGGAGAGGTGAGCAGTTCTTC.

The chain is built from TRBV10-3 and TRBJ2-7, with TRBD1 identical over 7 bases. Unmatched junction bases numbered 6, after V lost 2 bases and J lost 2 bases. This CDR3 has 15 amino acids. CDR1 is ENHRY and CDR2 is SYGVKD in the germline V gene. The CDR3 coding sequence is TGTGCCATCAGTGAGGCAACCGGGACAGCCTACGAGCAGTACTTC. Amino acid sequence: CAISEATGTAYEQYF.

This chain uses TRBV6-1 with TRBJ1-5; no clear D. This CDR3 is built from 13 residues. Germline-derived CDR1 and CDR2 are MNHNS and SASEGT. V was cut by 2 bases and J by 4 bases, with 6 bases left in between. For the CDR3, the DNA is TGTGCCAGCAGTGAATTCTTAAATCAGCCCCAGCATTTT. It codes for CASSEFLNQPQHF.

The V call is TRBV9, the J call TRBJ2-5; D not certain. The germline V gene encodes CDR1 SGDLS and CDR2 YYNGEE. The CDR3 has 19 residues. V gave up 1 base and J gave up 1 base, with 23 bases separating them. Here the CDR3 DNA reads TGTGCCAGCAGCGTACACAGTCGCAGGCCAAACGAATTCCAAGAGACCCAGTACTTC. Protein: CASSVHSRRPNEFQETQYF.

Points on this clone: The sample contains more than one DNA sequence encoding this CDR3. The CDR3 region has the DNA TGTGCCAGTAGCATAACAGGGGGCACTGAAGCTTTCTTT. Translating gives CASSITGGTEAFF. This sequence joins TRBV19 and TRBJ1-1; 8 bases map to TRBD1. The V segment lost 6 bases and the J segment 4 bases; nucleotides outside the gene matches: 4. The CDR3 runs to 13 residues. Germline lookup yields CDR1 LNHDA and CDR2 SQIVND (reference sequence).

This clone was picked up a small number of times. The chain links TRBV30 to TRBJ1-1; TRBD1 aligns across 8 bases. The length of the CDR3 is 12 residues. Losses at the gene ends were 7 bases for V and 5 bases for J; bases not matched to a gene: 6. Germline CDR1 is GTSNPN and CDR2 is SVGIG (reference sequence). The chain's CDR3 is CASTGADTEAFF. The DNA of the CDR3 is TGTGCCTCGACAGGGGCGGATACTGAAGCTTTCTTT.

The chain employs TRBV6-1 and TRBJ1-1; 7 bases are a match to TRBD1. In germline, CDR1 is MNHNS, CDR2 SASEGT. V shed 6 bases and J 0 bases; nucleotides not matched to a gene: 4. The CDR3 sequence is 14 residues long. The CDR3 sequence: CASRTGQLNTEAFF. The DNA of the CDR3 is TGTGCCAGCAGGACGGGACAGCTGAACACTGAAGCTTTCTTT.

This clone was seen a handful of times. The chain carries TRBV7-9 and TRBJ1-5; D is unresolved. Trimming pared 1 base from V and 3 bases from J, leaving 10 bases between. The germline V gene encodes CDR1 SEHNR and CDR2 FQNEAQ (reference sequence). The CDR3 extends over 15 amino acids. Here the CDR3 DNA reads TGTGCCAGCAGCTTAGGTCCAGGATTCAATCAGCCCCAGCATTTT. Encoded protein: CASSLGPGFNQPQHF.

This chain joins TRBV10-2 and TRBJ2-2; no definite D call. Trimming removed 2 bases from V and 4 bases from J, with 14 bases in between. This CDR3 is 16 amino acids long. Germline CDR1 and CDR2: WSHSY and SAAADI. CDR3 amino acids: CASSEGPLVGTGELFF. In DNA form, the CDR3 reads TGCGCCAGCAGTGAGGGGCCTTTAGTTGGCACCGGGGAGCTGTTTTTT.

This sequence joins TRBV2 and TRBJ1-2; 7 nucleotides align to TRBD1. The V gene end was trimmed by 5 bases and the J gene end by 0 bases; junction bases not matched to a gene: 3. Germline-derived CDR1 and CDR2 are SNHLY and FYNNEI. The CDR3 is made up of 14 amino acids. CDR3 in DNA: TGTGCCAGCAGTCGGGACAGTTCTAACTATGGCTACACCTTC. Encoded protein: CASSRDSSNYGYTF.